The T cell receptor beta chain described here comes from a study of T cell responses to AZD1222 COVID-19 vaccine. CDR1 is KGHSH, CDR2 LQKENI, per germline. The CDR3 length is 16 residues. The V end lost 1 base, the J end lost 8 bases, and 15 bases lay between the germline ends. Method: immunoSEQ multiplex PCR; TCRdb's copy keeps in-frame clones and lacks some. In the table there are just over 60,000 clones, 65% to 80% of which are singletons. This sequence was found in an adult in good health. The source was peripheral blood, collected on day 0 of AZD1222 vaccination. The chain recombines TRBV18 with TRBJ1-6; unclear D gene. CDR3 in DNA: TGTGCCAGCTCACCACTAATTTCGCGGGGAGATTCACCCCTCCACTTT. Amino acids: CASSPLISRGDSPLHF.